The rows below give T cell receptor beta chains drawn from one sample of a study of cytomegalovirus exposure and HLA in healthy donors. TCRdb's table, derived via immunoSEQ multiplex PCR, lists solely in-frame clones and lacks some. This repertoire comprises 130,000 to 150,000 clones; its ten largest clones make up roughly 2.6%. Sequencing was performed on PBMCs. Receptors originate from a man aged 35-49 years in good health and CMV-seronegative. CDR3s include the opening cysteine and the closing phenylalanine or tryptophan.

TRBJ2-6,TRBV6-1,CASTQTAGANVLTF
TRBJ2-7,TRBV6-1,CASSEYEGPVSYEQYF
TRBJ2-5,TRBV18,CASSPRTSGVQETQYF
TRBJ2-5,TRBV7-2,CASSSDYYETQYF
TRBJ2-3,TRBV7-6,CASSLTVGGSNTDTQYF
TRBJ2-7,TRBV9,CASSARAVSSYEQYF
TRBJ2-1,TRBV7-3,CASSSRGASSYNEQFF
TRBJ1-1,TRBV25-1,CASSQGVNTEAFF
TRBJ2-3,TRBV7-2,CASSLGAGGPDTQYF
TRBJ1-3,TRBV28,CATGEVGNTIYF
TRBJ1-2,TRBV6-5,CASRALDGYTF
TRBJ2-7,TRBV27,CASSLSYHRDYEQYF
TRBJ2-3,TRBV7-8,CASSLGRNMASGGVADTQYF
TRBJ2-5,TRBV6-1,CASNSGRTGSETQYF
TRBJ2-1,TRBV19,CASRGGLAGRSKYNEQFF
TRBJ2-7,TRBV19,CASSIRSGLKSYEQYF
TRBJ2-1,TRBV5-6,CASTERGGYNEQFF
TRBJ1-6,TRBV6-6,CASSPGQGASPLHF
TRBJ2-2,TRBV5-1,CASSLGTGDTGELFF
TRBJ2-5,TRBV6-5,CASTRGETQYF
TRBJ2-4,TRBV7-2,CASSLVLFGGGLNIQYF
TRBJ2-7,TRBV6-1,CASSELRAGASYEQYF
TRBJ2-2,TRBV5-1,CASSLVQGNTGELFF
TRBJ2-2,TRBV19,CASSAGAYTGELFF
TRBJ2-7,TRBV4-2,CASSQEEGQGEQYF
TRBJ1-3,TRBV4-2,CASSQDRQGSGNTIYF
TRBJ1-5,TRBV5-6,CASSLGDRGSNQPQHF
TRBJ2-1,TRBV28,CASSHQEQFF
TRBJ1-1,TRBV7-2,CASSSSGQVETEAFF
TRBJ1-1,TRBV10-3,CAISREGDRASEAFF
TRBJ2-5,TRBV10-1,CASNSRRDYQETQYF
TRBJ1-1,TRBV5-4,CASSLRQGNTEAFF
TRBJ1-1,TRBV13,CASSSPGRQGRTEAFF
TRBJ2-7,TRBV7-2,CASSFAGGNSALEQYF
TRBJ2-7,TRBV5-1,CASRGSAGGSPYEQYF
TRBJ2-7,TRBV11-2,CASSFSGGSYEQYF
TRBJ2-5,TRBV18,CASSPTGYQETQYF
TRBJ2-7,TRBV7-2,CASSLQGHEQYF
TRBJ1-2,TRBV19,CASSIEYRYYGYTF
TRBJ1-6,TRBV5-4,CASSPGVSYNSPLHF
TRBJ2-7,TRBV25-1,CASSESLAGNYEQYF
TRBJ1-1,TRBV13,CASSNRDRMNTEAFF
TRBJ1-2,TRBV4-1,CASSQPGQERRKLAGGYTF
TRBJ2-2,TRBV29-1,CSVARSGLAGGVNTGELFF
TRBJ2-7,TRBV7-3,CASSPGTSGGYEQYF
TRBJ2-7,TRBV2,CASKGTTLNYEQYF
TRBJ1-1,TRBV13,CASSSFGTAHTEAFF
TRBJ1-4,TRBV5-4,CAASGPGVTTNEKLFF
TRBJ2-5,TRBV2,CASSTSQETQYF
TRBJ2-7,TRBV7-9,CASSTLQGTYEQYF
TRBJ2-4,TRBV15,CATSRDSAGTAKNIQYF
-,TRBV4-3,CASSLVGSEETQYF
TRBJ2-7,TRBV7-2,CASTRDRSSYEQYF
TRBJ2-7,TRBV9,CASSETGNYEQYF
TRBJ1-2,TRBV4-3,CASSPDRGRDGYTF